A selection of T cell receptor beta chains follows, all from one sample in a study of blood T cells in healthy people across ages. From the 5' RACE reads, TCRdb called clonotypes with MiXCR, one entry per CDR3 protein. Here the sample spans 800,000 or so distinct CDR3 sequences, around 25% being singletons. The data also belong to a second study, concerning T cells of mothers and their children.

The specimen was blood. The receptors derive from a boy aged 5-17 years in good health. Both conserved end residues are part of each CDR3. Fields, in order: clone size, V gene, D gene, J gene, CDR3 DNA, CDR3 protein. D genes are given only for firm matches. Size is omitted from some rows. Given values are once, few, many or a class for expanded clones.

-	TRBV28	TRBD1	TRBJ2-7	TGTGCCAGCAGGCCACCCGGGACAGGGGCGCGGAAGCAGTACTTC	CASRPPGTGARKQYF
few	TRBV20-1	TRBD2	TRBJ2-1	TGCAGTGCTACAAAGGAAACGGGAGGTCGCGATGAGCAGTTCTTC	CSATKETGGRDEQFF
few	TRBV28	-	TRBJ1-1	TGTGCCAGCAGTGGATCCGGGACACCAAAAAGGAACACTGAAGCTTTCTTT	CASSGSGTPKRNTEAFF
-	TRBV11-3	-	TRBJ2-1	TGTGCCAGCAGCTTAATGAGGTACAATGAGCAGTTCTTC	CASSLMRYNEQFF
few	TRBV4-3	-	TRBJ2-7	TGCGCCAGCAGCCATGGGTTCGGGGGATCCTACGAGCAGTACTTC	CASSHGFGGSYEQYF
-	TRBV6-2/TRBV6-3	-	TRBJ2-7	TGTGCCAGCCTACAACACCGGGACCAAGAGACCCAGTGCTTC	CASLQHRDQETQCF
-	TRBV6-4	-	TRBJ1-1	TGTGCCACCTCTCCGGATGGGGTCCTTCGGAACACTGAAGCTTTCTTT	CATSPDGVLRNTEAFF
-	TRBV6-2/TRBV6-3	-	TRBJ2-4	TGTGCCAGCAGTTACGGGGCAGAGAGAAACATTCAGTACTTC	CASSYGAERNIQYF
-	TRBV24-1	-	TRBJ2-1	TGTGCCACCAGTGATAACCCTAATGAGCAGTTCTTC	CATSDNPNEQFF
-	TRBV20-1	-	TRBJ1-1	TGCAGTGCTAGAGATCCAGTCGGGGGGAACACTGAAGCTTTCTTT	CSARDPVGGNTEAFF
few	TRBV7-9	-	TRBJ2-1	TGTGCCGGCAGGCAGCAGGCTGAGCAGTTCTTC	CAGRQQAEQFF
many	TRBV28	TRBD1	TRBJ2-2	TGTGCCAGCAGTTCCTCAGGGGGTCACACCGGGGAGCTGTTTTTT	CASSSSGGHTGELFF
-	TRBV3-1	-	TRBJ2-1	TGTGCCAGCAGCCTGGAGGATTATGAGCAGTTCTTC	CASSLEDYEQFF
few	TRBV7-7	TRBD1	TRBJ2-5	TGTGCTAGCAGGAGGGGGACAGGGAGACAAGAGACCCAGTACTTC	CASRRGTGRQETQYF
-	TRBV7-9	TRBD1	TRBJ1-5	TGTGCCAGCAGCTCTCGGGACAGAAATCAGCCCCAGCATTTT	CASSSRDRNQPQHF
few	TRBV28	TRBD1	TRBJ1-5	TGTGCCAGCAGTCTGAACAGGGGAGGAAATAATCAGCCCCAGCATTTT	CASSLNRGGNNQPQHF
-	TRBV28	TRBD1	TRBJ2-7	TGTGCCAGCAGTCAAGCGAGGACAGGGGTGGACGAGCAGTACTTC	CASSQARTGVDEQYF
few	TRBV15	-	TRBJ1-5	TGTGCCACCAGCAGTCCAACCCGCAATCAGCCCCAGCATTTT	CATSSPTRNQPQHF
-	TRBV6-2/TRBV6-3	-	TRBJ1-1	TGTGCCGGCAGTTACATTCGGGGGAGGAACACTGAAGCTTTCTTT	CAGSYIRGRNTEAFF
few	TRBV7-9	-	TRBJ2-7	TGTGCCAGCAGCATGGGGGCGGGGGCCCCGCACTTC	CASSMGAGAPHF
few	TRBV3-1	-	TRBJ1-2	TGTGCCAGCAGCCTGAGGACGGTAAACTATGGCTACACCTTC	CASSLRTVNYGYTF
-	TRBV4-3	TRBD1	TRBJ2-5	TGCGCCAGCAGCCAGGGGGTGACAGGGGGAGAGACCCAGTACTTC	CASSQGVTGGETQYF
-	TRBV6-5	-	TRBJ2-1	TGTGCCAGCACTAACGGGGGATTGAGCCCTAATGAGCAGTTCTTC	CASTNGGLSPNEQFF
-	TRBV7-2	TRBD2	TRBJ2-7	TGTGCCAGCAGCTTATCCGGGGGGATCACCTACGAGCAGTACTTC	CASSLSGGITYEQYF
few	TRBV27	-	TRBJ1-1	TGTGCCAGCAGTTTAGTGGGGGAAGGGGAGCACACTGAAGCTTTCTTT	CASSLVGEGEHTEAFF
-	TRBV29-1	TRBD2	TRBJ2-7	TGCAGCGCCGCTAGCGGATACTACGAGCAGTACTTC	CSAASGYYEQYF
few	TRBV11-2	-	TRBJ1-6	TGTGCCAGCAGCCCTTGGACAGTTAATAATTCACCCCTCCACTTT	CASSPWTVNNSPLHF